The 5 T cell receptor beta chains below come from one sample, sequenced in a study of patients and donors after allogeneic stem cell transplantation. TCRdb analysed the RT-PCR reads with MiXCR anew, one entry per CDR3 protein. The sample holds about a million distinct CDR3 sequences, 15% to 20% seen once. What was sequenced was blood, either unsorted or a sorted T cell fraction (not recorded which). Receptors originate from a human donor who was either an allogeneic HSCT recipient or a stem cell or donor lymphocyte infusion donor (not recorded which). It is not recorded whose cells these are; they may come from a transplant donor.

A few counts support this clonotype. The chain combines TRBV15 with TRBJ2-3; TRBD2 is a possible D gene (6 bases). The CDR3 runs to 15 residues. Deletions cut 1 base from V and 0 bases from J, with 8 bases between. Germline CDR1 reads LNHNV; CDR2 reads YYDKDF (reference sequence). CDR3 DNA: TGTGCCACCAGCAGAGGAGCGGGTAGCACAGATACGCAGTATTTT. Protein: CATSRGAGSTDTQYF. Complete variable domain (other parts from reference TRBV15 and TRBJ2-3): DAMVIQNPRYQVTQFGKPVTLSCSQTLNHNVMYWYQQKSSQAPKLLFHYYDKDFNNEADTPDNFQSRRPNTSFCFLDIRSPGLGDTAMYLCATSRGAGSTDTQYFGPGTRLTVL.

The V and J genes are TRBV14 and TRBJ2-5; no clear D gene. This CDR3 contains 16 residues. With 1 base removed from V and 1 base from J, the gap between germline ends came to 13 bases. Germline values: CDR1 SGHDN, CDR2 FVKESK. CDR3 loop: CASSQGRGRPQETQYF. For the CDR3, the DNA is TGTGCCAGCAGCCAAGGGAGAGGTCGACCCCAAGAGACCCAGTACTTC.

This clonotype occurred a few times. The chain uses TRBV24-1 and TRBJ2-5; 11 nucleotides line up with TRBD2. V trimming: 4 bases; J trimming: 5 bases; junction bases outside the gene matches: 8. Germline CDR1 is KGHDR and CDR2 is SFDVKD. CDR3 size: 16 residues. Here the CDR3 reads CATSDSVAGGHETQYF. Written as DNA, the CDR3 is TGTGCCACCAGTGACTCAGTAGCGGGAGGGCACGAGACCCAGTACTTC.

The chain is built from TRBV6-1 and TRBJ2-3, with D perhaps TRBD1 (5 bases). The germline V gene encodes CDR1 MNHNS and CDR2 SASEGT. CDR3 length equals 12 residues. V was cut by 8 bases and J by 4 bases, with 10 bases left in between. This CDR3 is CASQTASDTQYF. CDR3 sequence (DNA): TGTGCCAGCCAGACAGCCTCAGATACGCAGTATTTT.

This clonotype was detected only a few times. This sequence joins TRBV6-5 and TRBJ2-5, with 9 bases that match TRBD1. Germline CDR1 is MNHEY and CDR2 is SVGAGI. The CDR3 has 15 amino acids. V lost 4 bases, J lost 5 bases, and 8 bases stayed unmatched. CDR3 sequence: CASSSTQGALETQYF. The CDR3 DNA reads as TGTGCCAGCAGTTCCACACAGGGGGCTCTTGAGACCCAGTACTTC.